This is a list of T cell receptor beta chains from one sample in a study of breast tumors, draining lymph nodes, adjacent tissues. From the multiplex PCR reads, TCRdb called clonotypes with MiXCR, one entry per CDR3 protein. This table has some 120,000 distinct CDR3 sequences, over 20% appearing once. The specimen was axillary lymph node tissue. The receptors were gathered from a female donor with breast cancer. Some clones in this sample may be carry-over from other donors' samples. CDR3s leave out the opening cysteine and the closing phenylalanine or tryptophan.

CDR3aa: ASSTNEQL; j_gene: TRBJ2-1; v_gene: TRBV7-9
CDR3aa: ASTEQGTQY; j_gene: TRBJ2-5; v_gene: TRBV2
CDR3aa: ASSESGRGRDEQY; j_gene: TRBJ2-7; v_gene: TRBV10-1
CDR3aa: SARGDRTNYGYT; j_gene: TRBJ1-2; v_gene: TRBV20-1
CDR3aa: AWSVGYMMGDEQF; j_gene: TRBJ2-1; v_gene: TRBV30
CDR3aa: ASSPHPQIYEQY; j_gene: TRBJ2-7; v_gene: TRBV7-2
CDR3aa: ASRAGVGGSYEQY; j_gene: TRBJ2-7; v_gene: TRBV6-1
CDR3aa: SATRGESSYNEQF; j_gene: TRBJ2-1; v_gene: TRBV20-1
CDR3aa: ASSLAQGANEQY; j_gene: TRBJ2-7; v_gene: TRBV5-1
CDR3aa: ASSSGVGRWTEAF; j_gene: TRBJ1-1; v_gene: TRBV7-9
CDR3aa: ASSISSGGPYEQY; j_gene: TRBJ2-7; v_gene: TRBV19
CDR3aa: ASSFSGRALTEQF; j_gene: TRBJ2-1; v_gene: TRBV28
CDR3aa: ASRPTGGTDTQY; j_gene: TRBJ2-3; v_gene: TRBV2
CDR3aa: ASSLVGGASGADVLT; j_gene: TRBJ2-6; v_gene: TRBV7-6
CDR3aa: ASSLSQYNEQF; j_gene: TRBJ2-1; v_gene: TRBV27
CDR3aa: SATPLRALSYNSPLH; j_gene: TRBJ1-6; v_gene: TRBV20-1
CDR3aa: ASTFVDSASSYEQY; j_gene: TRBJ2-7; v_gene: TRBV11-2
CDR3aa: ASSDGGFTTDTQY; j_gene: TRBJ2-3; v_gene: TRBV2
CDR3aa: SVGTGNRQGDEQF; j_gene: TRBJ2-1; v_gene: TRBV29-1
CDR3aa: ASRTSGRVENNEQF; j_gene: TRBJ2-1; v_gene: TRBV19
CDR3aa: ASSQVESGRARRSEQF; j_gene: TRBJ2-1; v_gene: TRBV14
CDR3aa: SVAGSTNAGELF; j_gene: TRBJ2-2; v_gene: TRBV29-1
CDR3aa: ASSLLGGGGTDTQY; j_gene: TRBJ2-3; v_gene: TRBV28
CDR3aa: ASSPGTGETQY; j_gene: TRBJ2-5; v_gene: TRBV5-1
CDR3aa: ASSQATNTGELF; j_gene: TRBJ2-2; v_gene: TRBV4-1
CDR3aa: ASSQVGAGASSGANVLT; j_gene: TRBJ2-6; v_gene: TRBV4-2
CDR3aa: SAREAIGSPLH; j_gene: TRBJ1-6; v_gene: TRBV20-1
CDR3aa: ASNRDRGSTGELF; j_gene: TRBJ2-2; v_gene: TRBV5-1
CDR3aa: ASSGGTSGTDTQY; j_gene: TRBJ2-3; v_gene: TRBV6-1
CDR3aa: ASSELGTEWNEQY; j_gene: TRBJ2-7; v_gene: TRBV6-1
CDR3aa: ASRGHINQPQH; j_gene: TRBJ1-5; v_gene: TRBV6-1
CDR3aa: ASSPAGGFYNEQF; j_gene: TRBJ2-1; v_gene: TRBV12-3/TRBV12-4
CDR3aa: ASSPRAGQANQPQH; j_gene: TRBJ1-5; v_gene: TRBV4-2
CDR3aa: ASSGVPDRGPAGPRGQY; j_gene: TRBJ2-7; v_gene: TRBV6-6
CDR3aa: ASSLAGRGPRETQY; j_gene: TRBJ2-5; v_gene: TRBV7-2
CDR3aa: ASSPGQGVGYGYT; j_gene: TRBJ1-2; v_gene: TRBV18
CDR3aa: ASSTGYEQF; j_gene: TRBJ2-1; v_gene: TRBV5-1
CDR3aa: ASSSRTIEQF; j_gene: TRBJ2-1; v_gene: TRBV5-5
CDR3aa: ASSLSARAHSYEQY; j_gene: TRBJ2-7; v_gene: TRBV12-3/TRBV12-4
CDR3aa: ASSGQASPNTEAF; j_gene: TRBJ1-1; v_gene: TRBV19
CDR3aa: ASSRTAGTVTSPLH; j_gene: TRBJ1-6; v_gene: TRBV6-5
CDR3aa: ASSETSAYEQY; j_gene: TRBJ2-7; v_gene: TRBV5-1
CDR3aa: ASSLIGAQEKLF; j_gene: TRBJ1-4; v_gene: TRBV12-3/TRBV12-4
CDR3aa: SVVVWNEQY; j_gene: TRBJ2-7; v_gene: TRBV29-1
CDR3aa: ASSTSGWSTEAF; j_gene: TRBJ1-1; v_gene: TRBV19
CDR3aa: SARDNNEKLF; j_gene: TRBJ1-4; v_gene: TRBV20-1
CDR3aa: ASSDLAGVADTQY; j_gene: TRBJ2-3; v_gene: TRBV28
CDR3aa: ASSASRSSYNEQF; j_gene: TRBJ2-1; v_gene: TRBV11-2
CDR3aa: ASSSLGGGPYNEQF; j_gene: TRBJ2-1; v_gene: TRBV6-5